A selection of T cell receptor beta chains follows, all from one sample in a study of CD8 T cells in Susac syndrome. In TCRdb, the immunoSEQ multiplex PCR reads were re-called with MiXCR into one record per CDR3 protein. This table holds approximately 100,000 distinct CDR3 sequences, under 95% found once. The sequencing input was CD8+ T cells from PBMCs. These receptors were collected from a human donor in good health. Each CDR3 is given with its conserved first and last residue. The D gene is left open where the match is weak. Part of the rows lack a size; the others show once, few, many or a class for expanded clones.

V gene	D gene	J gene	clone size	CDR3 protein	CDR3 DNA
TRBV3-1	.	TRBJ2-7	.	CASSQSTGSYEQYF	TGTGCCAGCAGTCAATCGACGGGGAGCTACGAGCAGTACTTC
TRBV20-1	.	TRBJ1-4	.	CSARDRARDSSEKLFF	TGCAGTGCTAGAGATCGAGCCAGGGACTCGTCGGAAAAACTGTTTTTT
TRBV11-1	TRBD1	TRBJ2-7	.	CASSERGTGRDEQYF	TGTGCCAGCAGCGAAAGGGGGACAGGGCGCGACGAGCAGTACTTC
TRBV6-5	TRBD1	TRBJ2-6	.	CASSYFRGQTGANVLTF	TGTGCCAGCAGTTATTTTAGGGGGCAAACTGGGGCCAACGTCCTGACTTTC
TRBV7-2	.	TRBJ2-3	.	CASSPTIVLRTDTQYF	TGTGCCAGCAGCCCCACAATTGTGCTCCGCACAGATACGCAGTATTTT
TRBV20-1	.	TRBJ2-4	once	CSARQDQNIQYF	TGCAGTGCTCGGCAGGACCAAAACATTCAGTACTTC
TRBV29-1	.	TRBJ2-7	.	CSVRRQGSYEQYF	TGCAGCGTCCGGCGTCAGGGGTCCTACGAGCAGTACTTC
TRBV7-9	.	TRBJ1-1	.	CASSSEGGFGEAFF	TGTGCCAGCAGCTCAGAGGGGGGGTTCGGTGAAGCTTTCTTT
TRBV7-2	.	TRBJ1-4	.	CASSQQSEKLFF	TGTGCCAGCAGCCAACAAAGTGAAAAACTGTTTTTT
TRBV4-3	.	TRBJ1-5	.	CASSQERGQPQHF	TGCGCCAGCAGCCAAGAGAGAGGCCAGCCCCAGCATTTT
TRBV5-1	.	TRBJ2-7	.	CASSERARSSYEQYF	TGCGCCAGCAGCGAGAGGGCCAGGTCATCCTACGAGCAGTACTTC
TRBV9	.	TRBJ2-1	once	CASSVADNEQFF	TGTGCCAGCAGCGTAGCCGACAATGAGCAGTTCTTC
TRBV2	.	TRBJ1-6	.	CASILGSLPPLHF	TGTGCCAGCATCCTCGGAAGTCTCCCACCCCTCCACTTT
TRBV6-1	.	TRBJ2-2	.	CASRVQTTGELFF	TGTGCCAGCAGAGTACAGACCACCGGGGAGCTGTTTTTT
TRBV5-6	TRBD1	TRBJ1-5	.	CASRQGPYSNQPQHF	TGTGCCAGCCGACAGGGGCCGTATAGCAATCAGCCCCAGCATTTT
TRBV19	.	TRBJ2-4	.	CASSDGKNIQYF	TGTGCCAGCTCGGACGGGAAAAACATTCAGTACTTC
TRBV4-2	.	TRBJ2-3	.	CASSHEQGGRDTQYF	TGTGCCAGCAGCCATGAACAGGGAGGGAGAGATACGCAGTATTTT
TRBV5-1	.	TRBJ1-5	.	CASSLGTRKENQPQHF	TGCGCCAGCAGCTTGGGGACACGCAAGGAGAATCAGCCCCAGCATTTT
TRBV2	.	TRBJ2-7	.	CASSGSSRAYEQYF	TGTGCCAGCAGTGGGAGTAGCAGGGCCTACGAGCAGTACTTC
TRBV13	TRBD2	TRBJ2-1	.	CASTYGLAGRFANEQFF	TGTGCCAGCACCTACGGACTAGCGGGGCGTTTCGCCAATGAGCAGTTCTTC
TRBV12-3/TRBV12-4	.	TRBJ1-5	.	CASSPGGNQPQHF	TGTGCCAGCAGTCCGGGGGGGAATCAGCCCCAGCATTTT
TRBV7-9	TRBD1	TRBJ1-4	once	CASSQGGSDEKLFF	TGTGCCAGCAGCCAGGGGGGATCAGACGAAAAACTGTTTTTT
TRBV18	.	TRBJ1-2	.	CASSPRGSDGYTF	TGTGCCAGCTCACCACGGGGGTCAGATGGCTACACCTTC
TRBV29-1	.	TRBJ2-7	.	CSVTRGGEQYF	TGCAGCGTGACGAGGGGCGGCGAGCAGTACTTC
TRBV20-1	TRBD2	TRBJ2-1	once	CSAPRTSGRASEQFF	TGCAGTGCTCCTAGGACTAGCGGGAGGGCGAGTGAGCAGTTCTTC
TRBV11-2	TRBD1	TRBJ2-1	.	CASSLILWPVGDRADEQFF	TGTGCCAGCAGCTTAATTCTTTGGCCGGTAGGGGACAGGGCGGATGAGCAGTTCTTC
TRBV29-1	.	TRBJ1-2	.	CSVVSLVGTGYTF	TGCAGCGTTGTGTCCCTTGTAGGGACTGGCTACACCTTC
TRBV4-3	TRBD2	TRBJ2-1	.	CASSRAGAVNEQFF	TGCGCCAGCAGCCGAGCGGGGGCTGTCAATGAGCAGTTCTTC
TRBV7-6	TRBD2	TRBJ2-3	.	CASSLGTRTSTDTQYF	TGTGCCAGCAGCTTAGGGACTAGAACCAGCACAGATACGCAGTATTTT
TRBV7-2	.	TRBJ1-4	.	CASSLVGGEKLFF	TGTGCCAGCAGCTTAGTGGGCGGGGAAAAACTGTTTTTT
TRBV7-9	.	TRBJ2-7	few	CASSSNYEQYF	TGTGCCAGCAGCTCCAACTACGAGCAGTACTTC
TRBV6-5	.	TRBJ1-3	.	CASSYSGGRDGTIYF	TGTGCCAGCAGTTACTCCGGGGGTCGAGATGGCACCATATATTTT
TRBV14	.	TRBJ1-1	few	CASSQVGNTEAFF	TGTGCCAGCAGCCAAGTCGGGAACACTGAAGCTTTCTTT
TRBV7-9	TRBD2	TRBJ2-3	.	CASSSTSGRARDTDTQYF	TGTGCCAGCAGCTCCACTAGCGGGAGGGCCCGGGACACAGATACGCAGTATTTT
TRBV13	.	TRBJ1-1	once	CASSLGLPQVNTEAFF	TGTGCCAGCAGCTTAGGCCTCCCACAGGTGAACACTGAAGCTTTCTTT
TRBV12-3/TRBV12-4	TRBD1	TRBJ2-5	.	CASSQEQGASGAETQYF	TGTGCCAGCAGTCAGGAGCAGGGGGCGTCGGGAGCAGAGACCCAGTACTTC
TRBV6-1	TRBD2	TRBJ2-2	.	CASKVVREWNTGELFF	TGTGCCAGCAAGGTTGTGCGGGAGTGGAACACCGGGGAGCTGTTTTTT
TRBV12-3/TRBV12-4	.	TRBJ1-5	.	CASSLGEAQPQHF	TGTGCCAGCAGTTTAGGGGAAGCTCAGCCCCAGCATTTT
TRBV29-1	.	TRBJ2-1	.	CSVEVGTSYRFF	TGCAGCGTTGAAGTCGGAACTAGCTACCGGTTCTTC
TRBV11-3	.	TRBJ2-2	.	CASNLGGSGELFF	TGTGCCAGCAACTTAGGGGGATCCGGGGAGCTGTTTTTT
TRBV20-1	TRBD1	TRBJ2-5	.	CSASHGTGETQYF	TGCAGTGCTAGCCACGGGACAGGAGAGACCCAGTACTTC
TRBV7-9	TRBD2	TRBJ2-1	.	CASRLDSGSLDEQFF	TGTGCCAGCAGATTGGATAGCGGGAGCCTAGATGAGCAGTTCTTC